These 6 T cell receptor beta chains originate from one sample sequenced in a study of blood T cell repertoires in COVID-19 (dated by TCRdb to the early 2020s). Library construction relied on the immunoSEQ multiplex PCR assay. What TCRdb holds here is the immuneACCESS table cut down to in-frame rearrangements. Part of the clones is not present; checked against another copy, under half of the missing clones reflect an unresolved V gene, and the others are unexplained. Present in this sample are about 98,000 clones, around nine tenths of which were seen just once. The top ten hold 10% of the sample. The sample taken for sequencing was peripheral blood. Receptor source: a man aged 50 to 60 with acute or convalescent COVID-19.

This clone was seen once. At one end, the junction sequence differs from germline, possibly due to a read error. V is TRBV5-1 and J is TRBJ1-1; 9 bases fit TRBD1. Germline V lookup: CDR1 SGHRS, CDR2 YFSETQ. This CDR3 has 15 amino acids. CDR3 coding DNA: TGCGCCAGCAGCGCGGGACAGGGTGGGAGCACTGAGGCTTTCTTT. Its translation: CASSAGQGGSTEAFF.

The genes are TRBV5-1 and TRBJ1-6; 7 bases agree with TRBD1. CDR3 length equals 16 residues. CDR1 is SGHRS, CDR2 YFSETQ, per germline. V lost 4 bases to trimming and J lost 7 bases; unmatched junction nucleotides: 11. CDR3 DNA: TGCGCCAGCAGCCGGGGGACCGGGACAGCGAATTCACCCCTCCACTTT. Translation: CASSRGTGTANSPLHF. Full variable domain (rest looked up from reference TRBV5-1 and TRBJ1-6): KAGVTQTPRYLIKTRGQQVTLSCSPISGHRSVSWYQQTPGQGLQFLFEYFSETQRNKGNFPGRFSGRQFSNSRSEMNVSTLELGDSALYLCASSRGTGTANSPLHFGNGTRLTVT.

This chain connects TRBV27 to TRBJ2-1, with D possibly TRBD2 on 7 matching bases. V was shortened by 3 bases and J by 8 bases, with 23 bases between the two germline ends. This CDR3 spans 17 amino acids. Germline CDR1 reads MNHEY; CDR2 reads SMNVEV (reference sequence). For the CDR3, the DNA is TGTGCCAGCAGTTTTAGGGTTTGGGCACAGGGAGGGGATGAGCAGTTCTTC. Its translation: CASSFRVWAQGGDEQFF.

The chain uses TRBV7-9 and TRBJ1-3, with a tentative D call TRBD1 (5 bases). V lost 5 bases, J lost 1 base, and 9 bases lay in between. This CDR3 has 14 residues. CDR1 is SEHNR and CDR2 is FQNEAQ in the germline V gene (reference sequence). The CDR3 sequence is CASSQGYSGNTIYF. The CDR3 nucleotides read TGTGCCAGCAGCCAGGGATATTCTGGAAACACCATATATTTT.

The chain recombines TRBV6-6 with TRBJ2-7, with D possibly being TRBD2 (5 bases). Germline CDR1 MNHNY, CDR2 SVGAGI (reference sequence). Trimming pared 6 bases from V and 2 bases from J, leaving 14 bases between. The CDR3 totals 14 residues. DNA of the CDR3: TGTGCCAGCAGGGAGGTGGGAGACGCCTACGAGCAGTACTTC. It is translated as CASREVGDAYEQYF.

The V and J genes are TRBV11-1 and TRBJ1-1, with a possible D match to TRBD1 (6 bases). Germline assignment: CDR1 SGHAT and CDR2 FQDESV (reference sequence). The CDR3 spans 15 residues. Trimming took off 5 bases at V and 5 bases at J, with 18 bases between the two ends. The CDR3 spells CASSRLKGGKTEAFF. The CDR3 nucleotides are TGTGCCAGCAGCCGCTTGAAGGGGGGGAAGACTGAAGCTTTCTTT.